The rows below give T cell receptor beta chains drawn from one sample of a study of beta chain features in type 1 diabetes. The table came from immunoSEQ multiplex PCR; TCRdb's copy has only in-frame clones and leaves some out. The table has around 200,000 clones, roughly an eighth seen once. Sequencing was done on a sample of central memory CD4+ T cells from blood. Receptor source: a woman younger than 30 in good health. CDR3s include the opening cysteine and the closing phenylalanine or tryptophan. The D gene is left open where the match is weak. Rows may omit the clone size; those that give it use once, few, many or a size class.

d_gene	v_gene	j_gene	abundance	len	CDR3nt	CDR3aa
.	TRBV11-1	TRBJ2-6	few	19	TGTGCCAGCAGCTTGAGGTGGGGCAGCCTTACAAACGGGGCCAACGTCCTGACTTTC	CASSLRWGSLTNGANVLTF
TRBD1	TRBV4-1	TRBJ1-2	.	15	TGCGCCAGCAGCCAAGATTGGACAGGGGATGGGAGCTACACCTTC	CASSQDWTGDGSYTF
.	TRBV29-1	TRBJ1-2	few	11	TGCAGCGTTTCAGGAGAGGGTCGCTACACCTTC	CSVSGEGRYTF
.	TRBV7-9	TRBJ2-2	.	14	TGTGCCAGCAGCTTAGACAGTAACACCGGGGAGCTGTTTTTT	CASSLDSNTGELFF
.	TRBV28	TRBJ2-7	.	12	TGTGCCAGCAGCACAGGGTCCTACGAGCAGTACTTC	CASSTGSYEQYF
.	TRBV29-1	TRBJ1-4	.	15	TGCAGCGTTGCGATGTATTCTGGGCCTAATGAAAAACTGTTTTTT	CSVAMYSGPNEKLFF
TRBD1	TRBV6-5	TRBJ2-7	few	14	TGTGCCAGCAGTTACTCGGGACAGGGGAGCGAGCAGTACTTC	CASSYSGQGSEQYF
.	TRBV7-9	TRBJ2-1	few	17	TGTGCCAGCAGCCCCCTTCGGGGGAGCCGCTCCTACAATGAGCAGTTCTTC	CASSPLRGSRSYNEQFF
TRBD1	TRBV7-2	TRBJ2-5	few	15	TGTGCCAGCAGCTCCCGGCCCACGGGACAGGGGTCCCAGTACTTC	CASSSRPTGQGSQYF
.	TRBV28	TRBJ2-1	.	17	TGTGCCAGCAGACCCCAGGGGAAGGGGCTCGGGTACAATGAGCAGTTCTTC	CASRPQGKGLGYNEQFF
TRBD2	TRBV28	TRBJ2-1	few	17	TGTGCCAGCAGTCTGACCAGCGGGAGGGTTCGTAACAATGAGCAGTTCTTC	CASSLTSGRVRNNEQFF
TRBD2	TRBV6-1	TRBJ2-3	.	16	TGTGCCAGCAGTGATCCTAGCGGGAGAGGGGCAGATACGCAGTATTTT	CASSDPSGRGADTQYF
TRBD1	TRBV23-1	TRBJ1-1	.	17	TGCGCCAGCAGTCAATCCCGCCCCGACAGGGTGAACACTGAAGCTTTCTTT	CASSQSRPDRVNTEAFF
.	TRBV18	TRBJ1-1	.	16	TGTGCCAGCTCACCACCATCTGCCAGAAAGAACACTGAAGCTTTCTTT	CASSPPSARKNTEAFF
.	TRBV13	TRBJ2-4	few	14	TGTGCCAGCAGCCGGGGGGCCAGGGCCGACATTCAGTACTTC	CASSRGARADIQYF
.	TRBV15	TRBJ2-3	few	14	TGTGCCACCAGCAGGTACCGACAGCTAGATACGCAGTATTTT	CATSRYRQLDTQYF
.	TRBV9	TRBJ2-1	few	17	TGTGCCAGCAGCGCGCGGGGAGACGGGAGAGGTGCGAATGAGCAGTTCTTC	CASSARGDGRGANEQFF
.	TRBV2	TRBJ2-5	.	13	TGTGCCACCATGCGGGGGCCCCAAGAGACCCAGTACTTC	CATMRGPQETQYF
.	TRBV7-8	TRBJ2-4	few	16	TGTGCCAGCAGCCCCTTGGGGGGACTAGCCAAAAACATTCAGTACTTC	CASSPLGGLAKNIQYF
.	TRBV10-3	TRBJ2-3	.	13	TGTGCCATCAGTGACCCGCCGGTAGATACGCAGTATTTT	CAISDPPVDTQYF
TRBD1	TRBV6-1	TRBJ1-5	.	20	TGTGCCAGCAGTGGAACCCTGGGACAGGCGATACGTTATAGCAATCAGCCCCAGCATTTT	CASSGTLGQAIRYSNQPQHF
.	TRBV29-1	TRBJ1-4	few	13	TGCAGCGGGGGAGTTTCAACTAATGAAAAACTGTTTTTT	CSGGVSTNEKLFF
.	TRBV6-5	TRBJ1-2	.	14	TGTGCCACCACTAAAGGGGAATGGGACTATGGCTACACCTTC	CATTKGEWDYGYTF
TRBD1	TRBV25-1	TRBJ1-1	few	15	TGTGCCAGCAGTCGCGCAGGGGGCCTGAACACTGAAGCTTTCTTT	CASSRAGGLNTEAFF
.	TRBV6-5	TRBJ2-7	.	15	TGTGCCAGCAGTTACGGTCGGGGGTCCTCCTACGAGCAGTACTTC	CASSYGRGSSYEQYF
TRBD2	TRBV7-2	TRBJ2-7	few	15	TGTGCCAGCATTCCCGGGACTAGGGTTCCGGGTGAGCAGTACTTC	CASIPGTRVPGEQYF
TRBD2	TRBV28	TRBJ2-2	few	15	TGTGCCAGCAGTTTTAGCGGGCGATACACCGGGGAGCTGTTTTTT	CASSFSGRYTGELFF
.	TRBV7-7	TRBJ2-3	.	13	TGTGCCAGCAGCTTATCCGGCACAGATACGCAGTATTTT	CASSLSGTDTQYF
TRBD2	TRBV28	TRBJ2-1	few	13	TGTGCCAGCGGGTCTAGCGGGAGCTATAAGCAGTTCTTC	CASGSSGSYKQFF
.	TRBV7-9	TRBJ2-3	.	12	TGTGCCAGCACCCCAGACACAGATACGCAGTATTTT	CASTPDTDTQYF
.	TRBV29-1	TRBJ2-7	.	12	TGCAGCGTCGCCGAGGATTCCTACGAGCAGTACTTC	CSVAEDSYEQYF
.	TRBV28	TRBJ2-1	few	11	TGTGCCAGCAGTTTACGGGATGAGCAGTTCTTC	CASSLRDEQFF
.	TRBV5-1	TRBJ1-1	.	13	TGCGCCAGCCGAGGAGCTGCTTCGACTGAAGCTTTCTTT	CASRGAASTEAFF
.	TRBV7-3	TRBJ2-3	few	14	TGTGCCAGCAGCTTGCCACAGAGCACAGATACGCAGTATTTT	CASSLPQSTDTQYF
.	TRBV9	TRBJ1-3	.	16	TGTGCCAGCAGCGTAGGACCGGGTTACTCTGGAAACACCATATATTTT	CASSVGPGYSGNTIYF
TRBD1	TRBV7-8	TRBJ1-5	.	15	TGTGCCAGCAGCAGGACCGGGACAGTCAATCAGCCCCAGCATTTT	CASSRTGTVNQPQHF
.	TRBV30	TRBJ1-2	few	14	TGTGCCTGGGGGGCCCTCGCAGGGGTGCATGGCTACACCTTC	CAWGALAGVHGYTF
TRBD2	TRBV6-5	TRBJ2-7	.	16	TGTGCCAGCAGTTCCACGACTAGCGGGAGGAGAAACGAGCAGTACTTC	CASSSTTSGRRNEQYF
.	TRBV21-1	TRBJ2-3	.	15	TGTGCCAGCAGCAAACTAGCGGGCCGCACAGATACGCAGTATTTT	CASSKLAGRTDTQYF
TRBD2	TRBV10-3	TRBJ2-5	.	15	TGTGCCATCAGACGTAGCGGGAGTGGGGAAGAGACCCAGTACTTC	CAIRRSGSGEETQYF
TRBD1	TRBV7-2	TRBJ2-1	.	13	TGTGCCAGCAGCTTAACCTCGAACAGGGGGCTAGTCTTC	CASSLTSNRGLVF
TRBD2	TRBV18	TRBJ2-1	few	15	TGTGCCAGCTCACGGGCGCGGGAGTCGTACAATGAGCAGTTCTTC	CASSRARESYNEQFF
TRBD1	TRBV5-4	TRBJ2-7	.	15	TGTGCCAGCAGTTCCGACAGGGGGAGCTCCTACGAGCAGTACTTC	CASSSDRGSSYEQYF
.	TRBV30	TRBJ1-5	.	13	TGTGCCTGGAGTGCCAGGGGTAATCAGCCCCAGCATTTT	CAWSARGNQPQHF
TRBD2	TRBV2	TRBJ2-1	.	16	TGTGCCAGCAGTTTACATATGGGACTAGCAGTAGGTGAGCAGTTCTTC	CASSLHMGLAVGEQFF
.	TRBV11-2	TRBJ2-7	.	12	TGTGCCAGCAGCTGGGCCTGGAACGAGCAGTACTTC	CASSWAWNEQYF
.	TRBV10-1	TRBJ2-4	few	14	TGCGCCAGCAGTGAGTCGAGGCTAGGATACATTCAGTACTTC	CASSESRLGYIQYF
TRBD1	TRBV29-1	TRBJ2-7	few	13	TGCAGCGTCGGCGGGACAGGAGGCTACGAGCAGTACTTC	CSVGGTGGYEQYF
TRBD2	TRBV5-6	TRBJ2-3	few	16	TGTGCCAGCAGGCGACTAGCGGGAGTTCGTACAGATACGCAGTATTTT	CASRRLAGVRTDTQYF
.	TRBV18	TRBJ1-2	.	16	TGTGCCAGCTCACCACCGTTCGACAGTGCTAACTATGGCTACACCTTC	CASSPPFDSANYGYTF